This TCR beta chain was documented in a study of brain T cells in children with intractable seizures. Study-level results: Absence of clones before surgery may stem from lower sequencing depth.

Of note for this clone: Its antigen is unknown.

Assay: immunoSEQ multiplex PCR; the TCRdb copy retains only in-frame clones and omits some. The data hold about 350,000 clones, with about 93% observed a single time. Time point of the sample: blood from clinic visit 5 months post-surgery; TSC patient then seizure free. Sequencing was limited to surgery cases with top T cell transcript signatures in brain tissue. Before surgery, patients took at least one anti-epileptic drug. CDR1 is SGHRS, CDR2 YFSETQ, per germline. The CDR3 runs to 13 residues. V was clipped by 4 bases and J by 2 bases, with 9 bases between them. The TCR originated in a boy under three years old with tuberous sclerosis and intractable seizures. The sample consisted of peripheral blood, taken approximately 5 months after surgery. The V and J genes are TRBV5-1 and TRBJ1-1; a possible D gene is TRBD1 (6 bases). The chain's CDR3 is CASSGGTNTEAFF. The CDR3 DNA reads as TGCGCCAGCAGCGGTGGGACAAACACTGAAGCTTTCTTT.